This T cell receptor (beta chain) is from a study of T cell changes during pregnancy in multiple sclerosis. This clone is a singleton in its sample. CDR3 length equals 15 residues. The junction had 1 base not matched to a gene; V was cut back by 3 bases and J by 2 bases. The germline gives CDR1 SGHTA, CDR2 FQGTGA. Sequencing was performed with immunoSEQ multiplex PCR; in TCRdb, only in-frame clones are kept and a portion is missing. The table has 40,000 to 50,000 clones, 90% seen once. This specimen consisted of CD8+ T cells from peripheral blood mononuclear cells, obtained in the first trimester of pregnancy. This receptor was obtained from a female donor with multiple sclerosis, enrolled in a pregnancy study. V and J are TRBV7-3 and TRBJ2-7, with 13 bases that match TRBD2. CDR3 sequence (DNA): TGTGCCAGCAGCTTCGGGACTAGCGGGGCCTACGAGCAGTACTTC. It yields the protein CASSFGTSGAYEQYF. Supplemented by reference TRBV7-3 and TRBJ2-7, the full variable domain reads GAGVSQTPSNKVTEKGKYVELRCDPISGHTALYWYRQSLGQGPEFLIYFQGTGAADDSGLPNDRFFAVRPEGSVSTLKIQRTERGDSAVYLCASSFGTSGAYEQYFGPGTRLTVT.